This T cell receptor (beta chain) appears in the sequencing data of a study of CD8+ T cells in alopecia areata. Overall study: Treated patients were dosed with oral tofacitinib, taking 5 to 10 mg twice daily. General study findings and limits: Normal-skin resident alphabeta T cells also appear among scalp sample sequences.

The CDR3 covers 15 residues. Looked up from germline, CDR1 is SGDLS and CDR2 is YYNGEE. V trimming: 0 bases; J trimming: 3 bases; junction bases outside the gene matches: 3. RNA was isolated and reverse transcribed to cDNA, the sequencing template. Some clones are missing from TCRdb's copy, which holds only in-frame ones; the method was immunoSEQ multiplex PCR. Of around 250,000 clones listed, 67% are singletons. It was from alopecia areata patients that lesional scalp punch biopsies and peripheral blood were collected. Both CD4+ and CD8+ T cells were separated by sorting PBMCs. This clone turned up a few times. No antigen is known for it.

This chain uses TRBV9 with TRBJ2-1, with 7 bases aligning to TRBD1. This clonotype was sampled from a human donor with alopecia areata. The specimen was CD4+ T cells sorted from blood, collected at week 0. The CDR3 region is CASSVDGTVYNEQFF. Written as DNA, the CDR3 is TGTGCCAGCAGCGTAGATGGGACAGTCTACAATGAGCAGTTCTTC.